These 9 T cell receptor beta chains were all obtained from the same sample, sequenced in a study of T cell repertoires in cytomegalovirus infection. Their cognate antigens are unknown. TCRdb processed the reads anew with MiXCR; each CDR3 protein has one entry. The sample gives about 220,000 distinct CDR3 sequences, around 35% of which show up once; roughly three fifths is in the top ten. The sample consisted of CD8+ T cells from cultured PBMCs, taken from culture after CMV antigen stimulation. These receptors all come from a human donor in good health (CMV status not recorded). Some clones in this sample may be carry-over from other donors' samples.

The rearrangement links TRBV12-3 or TRBV12-4 to TRBJ1-1; 11 positions agree with TRBD1. The trim removed 4 bases at V and 1 base at J, leaving 5 bases unmatched. This CDR3 has 16 residues. The CDR3 here is CASSWTGGEQNTEAFF. Here the CDR3 DNA reads TGTGCCAGCAGTTGGACAGGGGGCGAACAGAACACTGAAGCTTTCTTT.

V and J are TRBV7-9 and TRBJ1-6, with D hard to call. V was cut by 3 bases and J by 5 bases, with 8 bases left in between. CDR1 is SEHNR, CDR2 FQNEAQ, per germline (reference sequence). The CDR3 runs to 14 residues. The CDR3 DNA sequence: TGTGCCAGCAGCTTTCCACAGAATAATTCACCCCTCCACTTT. Translated: CASSFPQNNSPLHF.

V usage is TRBV2 and J usage is TRBJ1-5; D gene unclear. The V end was cut by 4 bases, the J end by 0 bases, with 7 bases between. The germline CDR1 and CDR2 sequences are SNHLY and FYNNEI. The CDR3 covers 14 residues. The CDR3 DNA is TGTGCCAGCAGTGCTGGGTATAGCAATCAGCCCCAGCATTTT. It is translated as CASSAGYSNQPQHF.

V is TRBV7-3 and J is TRBJ1-1, with unresolved D. The ends were cut back, 5 bases at V and 1 base at J, with 8 bases in the middle. Germline loops: CDR1 SGHTA, CDR2 FQGTGA. This CDR3 is 13 amino acids long. In DNA, the CDR3 is TGTGCCAGCAGCGCCAATGAGAACACTGAAGCTTTCTTT. Its protein product is CASSANENTEAFF.

Only a few counts were recorded for this clonotype. The rearrangement joins TRBV15 to TRBJ2-7; 7 positions match TRBD1. J was trimmed by 7 bases and V by 5 bases; bases with no gene match: 14. Per the germline V gene, CDR1 is LNHNV and CDR2 is YYDKDF (reference sequence). The CDR3 has 15 residues. The CDR3 reads CATSLTRDSVEEQYF. The CDR3 DNA follows: TGTGCCACCAGCCTAACTCGGGACAGTGTCGAGGAGCAGTACTTC.

A remark on this clonotype: This may be a read error: a much more frequent sequence differs by one nucleotide. In DNA form, the CDR3 reads TGTGCCACCAGACTAGCGGGAGATCGTGGCGGGGTGCTGTTTTTT. Amino acid sequence: CATRLAGDRGGVLFF. The chain combines TRBV6-2 or TRBV6-3 with TRBJ2-2; TRBD2 agrees at 12 bases. Germline loops: CDR1 MNHEY, CDR2 SVGEGT. CDR3 length: 15 amino acids.

In its sample, this clonotype was seen a few times. The CDR3 here is CASSLIRGLNTEAFF. CDR3 in DNA: TGTGCCAGCAGCTTAATTCGGGGCCTGAACACTGAAGCTTTCTTT. This chain uses TRBV7-3 with TRBJ1-1; a possible D gene is TRBD1 (5 bases). CDR1 SGHTA and CDR2 FQGTGA come from the germline V gene. The ends were cut back, 1 base at V and 0 bases at J, with 9 bases in the middle. CDR3 length: 15 amino acids.

Ten or more counts support this clonotype. V is TRBV11-2 and J is TRBJ1-1, with a tentative D call TRBD1 (5 bases). The CDR3 sequence is 16 residues long. V was trimmed by 5 bases and J by 2 bases, leaving 18 bases between them. Germline loops: CDR1 SGHAT, CDR2 FQNNGV. The CDR3 loop reads CASSPAGTERNTEAFF. The CDR3 region has the DNA TGTGCCAGCAGCCCCGCCGGGACCGAGAGAAACACTGAAGCTTTCTTT.

This clonotype was seen once. The V and J genes are TRBV4-1 and TRBJ1-2; D unresolved. Germline CDR1 reads MGHRA; CDR2 reads YSYEKL. The V end lost 3 bases, the J end lost 8 bases, and 7 bases lay between the germline ends. CDR3 length: 11 amino acids. For the CDR3, the DNA is TGCGCCAGCAGCCACGTCCGCGGCTACACCTTC. This codes for CASSHVRGYTF.